These T cell receptor beta chains were read from a single sample in a study of cytomegalovirus exposure and HLA in healthy donors. Some clones are missing from TCRdb's copy, which holds only in-frame ones; the method was immunoSEQ multiplex PCR. The data contain hundreds of thousands of clones, roughly 85% of them seen just once; the ten biggest clones take up 4.5% to 6%. Sequencing input: PBMCs. The receptors stem from a woman aged 18-30 years in good health and CMV-seronegative. Each CDR3 is given with its conserved first and last residue. D genes are given only for firm matches. The size entry is marked missing in some rows and otherwise reads once, few, many or a size class.

abundance	v_gene	j_gene	d_gene	CDR3nt	CDR3aa
NA	TRBV5-1	TRBJ1-2	TRBD1	TGCGCCAGCAGCTCTCGGACAGGGCCCAACCTCTATGGCTACACCTTC	CASSSRTGPNLYGYTF
NA	TRBV25-1	TRBJ1-2	TRBD1	TGTGCCTCCAGCGGGACAGGTTATAACTATGGCTACACCTTC	CASSGTGYNYGYTF
NA	TRBV5-1	TRBJ2-4	NA	TGCGCCAGCAGTCCACAGGGATACGAAAACATTCAGTACTTC	CASSPQGYENIQYF
NA	TRBV9	TRBJ2-7	NA	TGTGCCAGCAGCGTACTGCCTCGGGCAGGGAATAACGAGCAGTACTTC	CASSVLPRAGNNEQYF
once	TRBV9	TRBJ2-2	NA	TGTGCCAGCAGCGTAGATCCCAGAGTAAGCGGGGAGCTGTTTTTT	CASSVDPRVSGELFF
NA	TRBV2	TRBJ1-2	TRBD1	TGTGCCAGCACCGAGGGACAGGCTTTAAACTATGGCTACACCTTC	CASTEGQALNYGYTF
NA	TRBV19	TRBJ1-6	NA	TGTGCCAGTAGTATAGGCCAAGGCATTGGCCTTGTCCTCCACTTT	CASSIGQGIGLVLHF
many	TRBV9	TRBJ2-5	TRBD2	TGTGCCAGCAGGGCCCTAGCGGGGCTTGGGGAGACCCAGTACTTC	CASRALAGLGETQYF
NA	TRBV28	TRBJ1-5	NA	TGTGCCAGCAGTTTAAAACTAAGCAATCAGCCCCAGCATTTT	CASSLKLSNQPQHF
once	TRBV9	TRBJ2-3	TRBD1	TGTGCCAGCAGCGTAGGAAGGGGGCCTCCAGATACGCAGTATTTT	CASSVGRGPPDTQYF
NA	TRBV27	TRBJ1-3	TRBD1	TGTGCCAGCACAGGGGGTAGTGGAAACACCATATATTTT	CASTGGSGNTIYF
NA	TRBV6-1	TRBJ2-3	NA	TGTGCCAGCAGCGTGGGCGGGAAAACAGATACGCAGTATTTT	CASSVGGKTDTQYF
NA	TRBV4-1	TRBJ1-4	NA	TGCGCCAGCAAGCCGGGGGCGACCTTGAATGAAAAACTGTTTTTT	CASKPGATLNEKLFF
NA	TRBV7-9	TRBJ1-5	NA	TGTGCCAGCGGACTTCAAGGGGTCGGGCAGCCCCAGCATTTT	CASGLQGVGQPQHF
NA	TRBV20-1	TRBJ2-7	NA	TGCAGTGCTGCTCATCGAGGGGAGCAGTACTTC	CSAAHRGEQYF
once	TRBV2	TRBJ1-1	NA	TGTGCTACAGCGGGGGGAAGGGGTTATATCACTGAAGCTTTCTTT	CATAGGRGYITEAFF
few	TRBV28	TRBJ2-7	NA	TGTGCCAGCAGTTTGGGGCGGGACCTACGCTACGAGCAGTACTTC	CASSLGRDLRYEQYF
few	TRBV19	TRBJ1-2	TRBD1	TGTGCCAGTTCGCCACAGGGGAATGGCTACACCTTC	CASSPQGNGYTF
NA	TRBV4-1	TRBJ2-3	NA	TGCGCCAGCAGCCAAGCGGCTACCGAGGTCGATACGCAGTATTTT	CASSQAATEVDTQYF
few	TRBV30	TRBJ1-5	TRBD1	TGTGCCTGGGACAGGGGGAATGGACAGCCCCAGCATTTT	CAWDRGNGQPQHF
NA	TRBV7-9	TRBJ1-2	NA	TGTGCCAGCAGCGAAGACAGTAACTATGGCTACACCTTC	CASSEDSNYGYTF
NA	TRBV10-1	TRBJ2-7	TRBD1	TGCGCCAGCAGTGACCGGACAGGCCACAAAGGCGAGCAGTACTTC	CASSDRTGHKGEQYF